The next 19 T cell receptor beta chains were all read from a single sample in a study of T cell responses to AZD1222 COVID-19 vaccine. Data came from immunoSEQ multiplex PCR; TCRdb stores just in-frame clones and leaves some out. Among 150,000 to 200,000 clones listed, about nine tenths were seen once. The specimen was peripheral blood, collected 28 days after the second AZD1222 dose. Every receptor here comes from an adult who received the AZD1222 COVID-19 vaccine.

The V gene is TRBV9, the J gene TRBJ2-3; a possible D gene is TRBD1 (5 bases). Germline loops: CDR1 SGDLS, CDR2 YYNGEE. The CDR3 extends over 14 amino acids. V was trimmed by 4 bases and J by 2 bases, leaving 11 bases between them. CDR3 DNA: TGTGCCAGCAGCACTCGACAGACCACAGATACGCAGTATTTT. This encodes CASSTRQTTDTQYF. Filled out from reference TRBV9 and TRBJ2-3, the complete variable domain reads DSGVTQTPKHLITATGQRVTLRCSPRSGDLSVYWYQQSLDQGLQFLIQYYNGEERAKGNILERFSAQQFPDLHSELNLSSLELGDSALYFCASSTRQTTDTQYFGPGTRLTVL.

The rearrangement joins TRBV28 to TRBJ2-1; 7 positions agree with TRBD1. This CDR3 is 15 amino acids long. Germline V CDR1 and CDR2: MDHEN, SYDVKM. With V trimmed by 10 bases and J by 2 bases, 11 bases remained unmatched. The CDR3 sequence is CAISQGRAPYNEQFF. CDR3 coding DNA: TGTGCCATATCACAGGGGCGAGCTCCCTACAATGAGCAGTTCTTC.

V and J are TRBV5-1 and TRBJ2-1, with TRBD1 matching over 8 bases. J was trimmed by 4 bases and V by 0 bases; bases with no gene match: 6. The CDR3 has 16 amino acids. Germline CDR1 and CDR2: SGHRS and YFSETQ. CDR3 in DNA: TGCGCCAGCAGCTTGGTGGGACAGGCCTTTTACAATGAGCAGTTCTTC. Its protein product is CASSLVGQAFYNEQFF.

The rearrangement uses TRBV5-4 and TRBJ1-4, with TRBD1 matching 7 bases. Germline V CDR1 and CDR2: SGHNT, YYREEE (reference sequence). This CDR3 comprises 16 residues. V shed 4 bases and J 4 bases; nucleotides not matched to a gene: 10. This chain's CDR3 is CASSRRQGDYNEKLFF. CDR3 in DNA: TGTGCCAGCAGCCGAAGACAGGGCGACTATAATGAAAAACTGTTTTTT.

This chain uses TRBV19 with TRBJ1-6; D is undetermined. Trimming shortened V by 7 bases and J by 3 bases, and 7 bases separated the two germline ends. There are 13 residues in the CDR3. CDR1 and CDR2 from the germline V gene are LNHDA and SQIVND (reference sequence). In nucleotides, the CDR3 is TGTGCCAGTACGGGGTACTATAATTCACCCCTCCACTTT. This translates into CASTGYYNSPLHF. The entire variable domain, with the rest obtained from reference TRBV19 and TRBJ1-6, is as follows: DGGITQSPKYLFRKEGQNVTLSCEQNLNHDAMYWYRQDPGQGLRLIYYSQIVNDFQKGDIAEGYSVSREKKESFPLTVTSAQKNPTAFYLCASTGYYNSPLHFGNGTRLTVT.

The chain combines TRBV7-6 with TRBJ1-5; TRBD1 might be the D (5 bases). Germline lookup yields CDR1 SGHVS and CDR2 FNYEAQ. The CDR3 has 15 residues. V was pared by 5 bases and J by 0 bases, with 11 bases between. CDR3 bases: TGTGCCAGCAGCCCTGACAGCCATAGCAATCAGCCCCAGCATTTT. Protein: CASSPDSHSNQPQHF.

The rearrangement uses TRBV2 and TRBJ2-3; perhaps TRBD1 as D (5 bases). CDR1 and CDR2 from the germline V gene are SNHLY and FYNNEI. Between the trimmed V and J ends, which lost 4 bases and 2 bases, there was a span of 7 bases. The CDR3 has 13 residues. The CDR3 DNA reads TGTGCCAGCAGTGGACAGCCCACAGATACGCAGTATTTT. Translated, it gives CASSGQPTDTQYF.

The gene calls are TRBV19 and TRBJ2-2; tentatively, D is TRBD2 (6 bases). The CDR3 runs 15 residues. CDR1 LNHDA and CDR2 SQIVND come from the germline V gene (reference sequence). Trimming stripped 10 bases from V and 5 bases from J, with 20 bases between. The CDR3 protein is CATNSRGKGTGELFF. CDR3 bases: TGTGCCACCAACAGTCGGGGGAAGGGAACCGGGGAGCTGTTTTTT.

This rearrangement joins TRBV3-1 (or the pseudogene TRBV3-2) to TRBJ1-5; no reliable D call. This CDR3 contains 16 residues. Germline CDR1 reads LGHDT; CDR2 reads YNNKEL (reference sequence). Trimming took off 6 bases at V and 3 bases at J, with 18 bases between the two ends. The CDR3 sequence: CASRLRLREVNQPQHF. CDR3 sequence (DNA): TGTGCCAGCAGACTCAGACTAAGGGAGGTCAATCAGCCCCAGCATTTT.

J is TRBJ2-2 and V is TRBV15; D ambiguous. V was pared by 3 bases and J by 6 bases, with 17 bases between. Per germline, CDR1 LNHNV and CDR2 YYDKDF (reference sequence). This CDR3 has 16 amino acids. The chain's CDR3 is CATSSNRAFRAGELFF. CDR3 in DNA: TGTGCCACCAGCAGTAATCGGGCCTTTAGGGCCGGGGAGCTGTTTTTT.

The chain recombines TRBV5-8 with TRBJ2-7; a weak D match, TRBD2 (5 bases). The CDR3 covers 15 residues. The V end lost 0 bases, the J end lost 4 bases, and 14 bases lay between the germline ends. CDR1 is SGHTS and CDR2 is YDEGEE in the germline V gene. Here the CDR3 reads CASSLAMVRGYEQYF. The CDR3 nucleotides are TGTGCCAGCAGCTTGGCTATGGTTCGGGGTTACGAGCAGTACTTC.

The chain carries TRBV5-1 and TRBJ1-1, with a weak D call TRBD1 (5 bases). The CDR3 runs to 16 residues. Trimming shortened V by 1 base and J by 4 bases, and 17 bases separated the two germline ends. Germline CDR1 reads SGHRS; CDR2 reads YFSETQ. The CDR3 DNA reads TGCGCCAGCAGCTTGCAACCTCAGGGTAGGGGCACTGAAGCTTTCTTT. Translated: CASSLQPQGRGTEAFF.

This chain uses TRBV18 with TRBJ2-3; 9 positions agree with TRBD1. The V gene's germline CDR1 is KGHSH and CDR2 LQKENI. The CDR3 spans 18 residues. V lost 3 bases, J lost 3 bases, and 13 bases stayed unmatched. The chain's CDR3 is CASSPIPTRTGDTDTQYF. In DNA form, the CDR3 reads TGTGCCAGCTCACCCATCCCTACGAGGACAGGGGATACAGATACGCAGTATTTT. The full variable domain, its missing parts supplied by reference TRBV18 and TRBJ2-3, is NAGVMQNPRHLVRRRGQEARLRCSPMKGHSHVYWYRQLPEEGLKFMVYLQKENIIDESGMPKERFSAEFPKEGPSILRIQQVVRGDSAAYFCASSPIPTRTGDTDTQYFGPGTRLTVL.

This chain connects TRBV6-5 to TRBJ2-3; D may correspond to TRBD1 or TRBD2 (5 bases each). The CDR3 runs to 14 residues. Per the germline V gene, CDR1 is MNHEY and CDR2 is SVGAGI. V was cut by 8 bases and J by 6 bases, with 18 bases left in between. CDR3 loop: CASRLVRGGDTQYF. The CDR3 DNA sequence: TGTGCCAGCCGGCTAGTGAGGGGCGGGGATACGCAGTATTTT.

This clone was seen only once. V is TRBV7-9 and J is TRBJ1-1, with D perhaps matching TRBD1 (6 bases). Trimming pared 5 bases from V and 1 base from J, leaving 14 bases between. CDR3 length: 15 residues. The germline V gene has CDR1 SEHNR and CDR2 FQNEAQ (reference sequence). The CDR3 DNA sequence: TGTGCCAGCAGCATCGGGGGGCCGGGGAACACTGAAGCTTTCTTT. Amino acids: CASSIGGPGNTEAFF. Combining the CDR3 with reference TRBV7-9 and TRBJ1-1 gives the whole variable domain DTGVSQNPRHKITKRGQNVTFRCDPISEHNRLYWYRQTLGQGPEFLTYFQNEAQLEKSRLLSDRFSAERPKGSFSTLEIQRTEQGDSAMYLCASSIGGPGNTEAFFGQGTRLTVV.

This chain connects TRBV24-1 to TRBJ2-2; D remains unclear. The germline gives CDR1 KGHDR, CDR2 SFDVKD. The CDR3 has 12 residues. V dropped 4 bases and J dropped 5 bases, with 4 bases sitting between them. CDR3 sequence: CATSDGTGELFF. CDR3 DNA: TGTGCCACCAGTGACGGGACCGGGGAGCTGTTTTTT.

CDR3 protein: CASSPRTSGGSNTGELFF. The DNA for the CDR3 is TGTGCCAGCAGCCCGAGGACTAGCGGGGGGTCTAACACCGGGGAGCTGTTTTTT. J is TRBJ2-2 and V is TRBV7-8; TRBD2 agrees at 14 bases. The CDR3 has 18 residues. The germline CDR1 and CDR2 sequences are SGHVS and FQNEAQ. Germline trimming cut 5 bases from V and 2 bases from J; bases unmatched to any gene: 7.

This clone was recorded a few times. CDR3 amino acids: CASRRDAGPGETQYF. CDR3 coding DNA: TGTGCCAGCAGACGGGACGCAGGCCCTGGGGAGACCCAGTACTTC. This rearrangement joins TRBV6-5 to TRBJ2-5; perhaps D is TRBD1 or TRBD2 (5 bases each). The ends were cut back, 6 bases at V and 5 bases at J, with 19 bases in the middle. The CDR3 spans 15 residues. The germline V gene encodes CDR1 MNHEY and CDR2 SVGAGI.

The rearrangement joins TRBV7-8 to TRBJ1-1, with D maybe TRBD1 (5 bases). V was pared by 0 bases and J by 6 bases, with 8 bases between. CDR1 and CDR2 from the germline V gene are SGHVS and FQNEAQ. The CDR3 contains 13 residues. Here the CDR3 DNA reads TGTGCCAGCAGCTTAGCGGGGCGGGCTGAAGCTTTCTTT. The encoded protein is CASSLAGRAEAFF.